Below, 32 T cell receptor beta chains from the same sample are listed, as sequenced in a study of blood T cell repertoires in COVID-19 (TCRdb year 2020). Libraries were prepared through the immunoSEQ multiplex PCR assay. TCRdb re-hosts the immuneACCESS table, in-frame sequences only. Its copies lack some clones; in the studies checked, an unresolved V gene accounts for under half of them, and the cause for the rest is not known. This sample holds 85,000 to 90,000 clones; about nine tenths were observed only once. Together, the top ten hold around 1.1% of the sample. Input material: peripheral blood. These receptors were collected from a human donor in a cohort sampled during active COVID-19.

The gene calls are TRBV6-5 and TRBJ1-4; 7 nucleotides line up with TRBD1. J gave up 5 bases and V 4 bases, and 7 bases lay outside the gene matches. This CDR3 has 15 amino acids. Germline V lookup: CDR1 MNHEY, CDR2 SVGAGI. This CDR3 is CASSLYRGQNEKLFF. The CDR3 bases are TGTGCCAGCAGTTTGTACAGGGGACAAAATGAAAAACTGTTTTTT.

This chain uses TRBV2 with TRBJ1-2; D perhaps matches TRBD1 (6 bases). From germline, CDR1 is SNHLY and CDR2 FYNNEI. This CDR3 comprises 17 residues. The V end was cut by 4 bases, the J end by 2 bases, with 20 bases between. CDR3 sequence reads: CASSVVPPRTANYGYTF. CDR3 coding DNA: TGTGCCAGCAGTGTTGTCCCCCCCAGGACAGCGAACTATGGCTACACCTTC. The full variable domain, rest sourced from reference TRBV2 and TRBJ1-2, is EPEVTQTPSHQVTQMGQEVILRCVPISNHLYFYWYRQILGQKVEFLVSFYNNEISEKSEIFDDQFSVERPDGSNFTLKIRSTKLEDSAMYFCASSVVPPRTANYGYTFGSGTRLTVV.

The rearrangement joins TRBV19 to TRBJ1-5; D is possibly TRBD1 (6 bases). V was clipped by 1 base and J by 4 bases, with 17 bases between them. Germline values: CDR1 LNHDA, CDR2 SQIVND (reference sequence). This CDR3 contains 17 residues. CDR3 protein: CASSIVAGALSNQPQHF. Here the CDR3 DNA reads TGTGCCAGTAGTATAGTTGCGGGGGCCCTCTCGAATCAGCCCCAGCATTTT.

This rearrangement joins TRBV10-1 to TRBJ2-5; D is perhaps TRBD1 (5 bases). The germline V and J ends were trimmed by 4 bases and 5 bases, with 11 bases remaining between them. The CDR3 consists of 13 residues. The germline V gene encodes CDR1 WNHNN and CDR2 SYGVQD (reference sequence). The CDR3 loop is CASSAGIRETQYF. The CDR3 nucleotides are TGCGCCAGCAGTGCAGGGATACGGGAGACCCAGTACTTC.

This chain uses TRBV28 with TRBJ2-3, with 10 bases identical to TRBD1. V shed 2 bases and J 3 bases; nucleotides not matched to a gene: 2. Looked up from germline, CDR1 is MDHEN and CDR2 is SYDVKM. The CDR3 extends over 15 amino acids. The CDR3 region has the DNA TGTGCCAGCAGTTTAGGGACAGGGGCAACAGATACGCAGTATTTT. This sequence encodes CASSLGTGATDTQYF.

The chain links TRBV28 to TRBJ2-3; 9 nucleotides match TRBD2. Germline V CDR1 and CDR2: MDHEN, SYDVKM. The CDR3 sequence is 16 residues long. The V and J ends lost 4 bases and 2 bases, in that order; junction bases with no gene match: 7. CDR3 loop: CASSSPASGTTDTQYF. The CDR3 DNA reads as TGTGCCAGCAGTTCACCGGCTAGCGGGACCACAGATACGCAGTATTTT.

CDR3 sequence: CAWTRDRGSTGANVLTF. The CDR3 region has the DNA TGTGCCTGGACCCGGGACAGGGGGAGTACTGGGGCCAACGTCCTGACTTTC. The chain employs TRBV30 and TRBJ2-6, with 11 bases lining up with TRBD1. V lost 4 bases to trimming and J lost 2 bases; unmatched junction nucleotides: 7. CDR3 length: 17 residues. Germline CDR1 and CDR2: GTSNPN and SVGIG (reference sequence).

V usage is TRBV19 and J usage is TRBJ2-2; D remains unclear. The CDR3 consists of 14 residues. Trimming removed 5 bases from V and 0 bases from J, with 7 bases in between. CDR1 and CDR2 from the germline V gene are LNHDA and SQIVND (reference sequence). CDR3 amino acids: CASSVLANTGELFF. CDR3 coding DNA: TGTGCCAGTAGTGTGCTAGCGAACACCGGGGAGCTGTTTTTT.

This clone was picked up a small number of times. This chain uses TRBV20-1 with TRBJ1-5; no clear D. V shed 3 bases and J shed 3 bases, with 9 bases lying between them. The CDR3 totals 13 residues. In germline, CDR1 is DFQATT, CDR2 SNEGSKA (reference sequence). The CDR3 bases are TGCAGTGCTAGTAACAGACCCAATCAGCCCCAGCATTTT. Protein sequence: CSASNRPNQPQHF.

The chain carries TRBV9 and TRBJ1-2; the D is unclear. V gave up 0 bases and J gave up 3 bases, with 12 bases separating them. CDR1 is SGDLS, CDR2 YYNGEE, per germline. The CDR3 contains 15 residues. The CDR3 sequence: CASSVGPGSDYGYTF. CDR3 DNA: TGTGCCAGCAGCGTAGGCCCCGGGTCGGACTATGGCTACACCTTC.

The CDR3 sequence: CASSPRVVRETQYF. In DNA form, the CDR3 reads TGTGCCAGCTCACCGAGGGTTGTTAGGGAGACCCAGTACTTC. The chain has TRBV18 and TRBJ2-5, with a weak D call TRBD2 (5 bases). The CDR3 covers 14 residues. Between the trimmed V and J ends, which lost 3 bases and 5 bases, there was a span of 13 bases. Germline V lookup: CDR1 KGHSH, CDR2 LQKENI.

Here the CDR3 DNA reads TGCGCCAGCAGCCAAGACCTTCCCCGGGCTAGCGGGAGCAAGGCCTACAATGAGCAGTTCTTC. Its translation: CASSQDLPRASGSKAYNEQFF. V and J are TRBV4-1 and TRBJ2-1, with 10 bases matching TRBD2. The V segment lost 0 bases and the J segment 2 bases; nucleotides outside the gene matches: 16. The V gene's germline CDR1 is MGHRA and CDR2 YSYEKL. CDR3 length: 21 amino acids.

The rearrangement joins TRBV6-7 to TRBJ2-2; 10 positions agree with TRBD2. TRBV6-7 is an open reading frame whose function is uncertain. Unmatched junction bases numbered 7, after V lost 2 bases and J lost 4 bases. This CDR3 comprises 17 residues. CDR3 in DNA: TGTGCCAGCAGTTACGGCCTAGCGGGAGACAGCACCGGGGAGCTGTTTTTT. The encoded protein is CASSYGLAGDSTGELFF.

The chain carries TRBV7-9 and TRBJ1-1; tentative D call: TRBD1 (6 bases). V lost 5 bases and J lost 8, with 18 bases in between. CDR1 is SEHNR, CDR2 FQNEAQ, per germline (reference sequence). CDR3 length: 14 amino acids. DNA of the CDR3: TGTGCCAGCAGCGGCGGCGGACAGACCCCGGAAGCTTTCTTT. This encodes CASSGGGQTPEAFF.

This chain links TRBV5-8 with TRBJ2-1; 10 bases are shared with TRBD2. The V and J ends lost 2 bases and 7 bases, in that order; junction bases with no gene match: 6. This CDR3 spans 15 amino acids. CDR1 SGHTS and CDR2 YDEGEE come from the germline V gene. This chain's CDR3 is CASSFLGLAANEQFF. In nucleotides, the CDR3 is TGTGCCAGCAGCTTCCTTGGACTAGCGGCTAATGAGCAGTTCTTC.

The V call is TRBV5-6, the J call TRBJ1-2, with 12 positions matching TRBD1. The J segment lost 8 bases and the V segment lost 3 bases, leaving 8 bases of the junction unmatched. The germline V gene has CDR1 SGHDT and CDR2 YYEEEE. This CDR3 comprises 15 residues. The CDR3, as DNA: TGTGCCAGCAGCTGGGGGACAGGGGGCGTTTCGGGCTACACCTTC. It specifies CASSWGTGGVSGYTF.

The gene calls are TRBV5-1 and TRBJ2-2; TRBD1 matches 10 bases. The length of the CDR3 is 14 residues. Germline V gene lookup returns CDR1 SGHRS and CDR2 YFSETQ. After removal of 4 bases from V and 7 bases from J, the junction contained 4 bases not matched to a gene. Here the CDR3 DNA reads TGCGCCAGCAGCGGACAGGGGGGGGACGGGGAGCTGTTTTTT. Its translation is CASSGQGGDGELFF.

The chain carries TRBV18 and TRBJ1-5; D is unclear. Germline CDR1 reads KGHSH; CDR2 reads LQKENI. The CDR3 has 15 residues. The V end lost 0 bases, the J end lost 4 bases, and 10 bases lay between the germline ends. Written as DNA, the CDR3 is TGTGCCAGCTCACCACCGGGCAGCAGAAATCAGCCCCAGCATTTT. This gives the protein CASSPPGSRNQPQHF.

The chain combines TRBV19 with TRBJ2-7; 10 bases line up with TRBD1. Germline V CDR1 and CDR2: LNHDA, SQIVND (reference sequence). Trimming removed 3 bases from V and 4 bases from J; junction bases left unmatched: 3. This CDR3 comprises 14 residues. The CDR3 coding sequence is TGTGCCAGTAGTATGGGACAGGGGAGTTACGAGCAGTACTTC. It is translated as CASSMGQGSYEQYF.

This sequence joins TRBV4-2 and TRBJ2-7; D is perhaps TRBD2 (5 bases). The CDR3 is 15 amino acids. Per the germline V gene, CDR1 is LGHNA and CDR2 is YNFKEQ. Trimming took 4 bases from V and 2 from J, leaving 15 bases between them. CDR3 sequence reads: CASSRLGLETYEQYF. The DNA of the CDR3 is TGTGCCAGCAGCCGCCTCGGACTGGAGACCTACGAGCAGTACTTC.

The chain carries TRBV28 and TRBJ1-1; 10 bases are a match to TRBD1. This CDR3 comprises 13 residues. Germline lookup yields CDR1 MDHEN and CDR2 SYDVKM. J gave up 8 bases and V 5 bases, and 5 bases lay outside the gene matches. The CDR3 loop reads CASSLGDRGEAFF. In nucleotides, the CDR3 is TGTGCCAGCAGTCTCGGGGACAGGGGAGAAGCTTTCTTT.

This chain links TRBV7-2 with TRBJ2-1, with 10 bases matching TRBD2. Trimming at V came to 4 bases and at J to 7 bases, leaving 10 bases not matched to a gene. The germline gives CDR1 SGHTA, CDR2 FQGNSA. CDR3 length: 16 residues. For the CDR3, the DNA is TGTGCCAGCAGCTCTGCTAGCGGGAGAGGTTGGAATGAGCAGTTCTTC. Translated, it gives CASSSASGRGWNEQFF.

V gene TRBV28 combines with J gene TRBJ1-4, with unresolved D. This CDR3 region has 15 residues. The germline V and J ends were trimmed by 7 bases and 4 bases, with 16 bases remaining between them. Germline-derived CDR1 and CDR2 are MDHEN and SYDVKM. CDR3 sequence: CASIGRRRLNEKLFF. CDR3 nucleotide sequence: TGTGCCAGCATCGGCCGGCGGAGACTTAATGAAAAACTGTTTTTT.

The gene calls are TRBV4-1 and TRBJ2-1, with D possibly matching TRBD1 (5 bases). V was trimmed by 0 bases and J by 0 bases, leaving 12 bases between them. The V gene's germline CDR1 is MGHRA and CDR2 YSYEKL. This CDR3 contains 17 residues. Here the CDR3 reads CASSQDGALSSYNEQFF. The CDR3 region has the DNA TGCGCCAGCAGCCAAGATGGGGCGCTGAGCTCCTACAATGAGCAGTTCTTC.

This sequence joins TRBV10-2 and TRBJ1-4; D possibly corresponds to TRBD1 (5 bases). Germline V gene sequence: CDR1 WSHSY, CDR2 SAAADI. CDR3 length: 16 amino acids. Trimming removed 0 bases from V and 5 bases from J, with 13 bases in between. Here the CDR3 DNA reads TGCGCCAGCAGTGAGTCGCTCGGCGGGGGAAATGAAAAACTGTTTTTT. This codes for CASSESLGGGNEKLFF.

V gene TRBV18 combines with J gene TRBJ2-1, with TRBD1 as a possible D gene (6 bases). Germline-derived CDR1 and CDR2 are KGHSH and LQKENI. This CDR3 is built from 14 residues. Deletions cut 2 bases from V and 1 base from J, with 6 bases between. The chain's CDR3 is CASSPRGSYNEQFF. The DNA for the CDR3 is TGTGCCAGCTCACCAAGGGGGTCCTACAATGAGCAGTTCTTC.

A few counts support this clone. The chain links TRBV7-3 to TRBJ2-1, with a possible D match to TRBD2 (6 bases). Germline V CDR1 and CDR2: SGHTA, FQGTGA. The CDR3 is made up of 15 amino acids. With 6 bases removed from V and 5 bases from J, the gap between germline ends came to 17 bases. The CDR3: CASSGWGLVNNEQFF. CDR3 sequence (DNA): TGTGCCAGCAGTGGGTGGGGACTGGTTAACAATGAGCAGTTCTTC.

The gene calls are TRBV28 and TRBJ2-5, with TRBD1 matching over 8 bases. V gave up 6 bases and J gave up 3 bases; unmatched junction bases: 9. The CDR3 has 15 residues. Per germline, CDR1 MDHEN and CDR2 SYDVKM. CDR3 nucleotide sequence: TGTGCCAGCAGGAGCTCCGGACAGGGAGAAGAGACCCAGTACTTC. It specifies CASRSSGQGEETQYF.

A note on this clone: The junction departs from germline at one end; a sequencing error may be responsible. The V call is TRBV5-4, the J call TRBJ1-2; 8 bases match TRBD1. Germline loops: CDR1 SGHNT, CDR2 YYREEE (reference sequence). This CDR3 region has 14 residues. CDR3 loop: CTSSTSQGGHGYTF. In DNA form, the CDR3 reads TGTACCAGCAGCACGTCACAGGGGGGTCATGGCTACACCTTC.

This sequence joins TRBV5-1 and TRBJ1-3; the D is unclear. The CDR3 runs to 16 residues. V dropped 0 bases and J dropped 0 bases, with 10 bases sitting between them. From germline, CDR1 is SGHRS and CDR2 YFSETQ. CDR3 protein: CASSLARGFSGNTIYF. The CDR3 bases are TGCGCCAGCAGCTTGGCCCGAGGATTCTCTGGAAACACCATATATTTT.

The V gene is TRBV19, the J gene TRBJ2-2; 9 bases fit TRBD1. The V gene end was trimmed by 8 bases and the J gene end by 4 bases; junction bases not matched to a gene: 11. The CDR3 is 16 amino acids. The germline V gene has CDR1 LNHDA and CDR2 SQIVND (reference sequence). The CDR3 nucleotides read TGTGCCAGTGTGGATTTGGACAGGGGCCTCACCGGGGAGCTGTTTTTT. Protein sequence: CASVDLDRGLTGELFF. The whole variable domain, filled in from reference TRBV19 and TRBJ2-2, reads DGGITQSPKYLFRKEGQNVTLSCEQNLNHDAMYWYRQDPGQGLRLIYYSQIVNDFQKGDIAEGYSVSREKKESFPLTVTSAQKNPTAFYLCASVDLDRGLTGELFFGEGSRLTVL.

This clone was seen a single time. The V and J genes are TRBV2 and TRBJ1-3; D uncertain. This CDR3 has 14 residues. V lost 6 bases and J lost 0, with 9 bases in between. CDR1 is SNHLY, CDR2 FYNNEI, per germline. The CDR3 spells CASREAFSGNTIYF. Here the CDR3 DNA reads TGTGCCAGCAGGGAGGCTTTCTCTGGAAACACCATATATTTT.